The clone carrying this T cell receptor beta chain was recorded many times. The data were produced by immunoSEQ multiplex PCR, yet TCRdb's version contains in-frame clones alone and is incomplete. Among about 200,000 clones listed, approximately 80% were seen once. These data come from a study of blood T cell repertoires in COVID-19. The CDR3 extends over 17 amino acids. Germline V gene lookup returns CDR1 MNHEY and CDR2 SMNVEV (reference sequence). The junction had 8 bases not matched to a gene; V was cut back by 5 bases and J by 0 bases. The TCR comes from a human donor in a cohort sampled during active COVID-19. Input material: peripheral blood. The V gene is TRBV27, the J gene TRBJ2-1; 9 nucleotides match TRBD2. CDR3 region: CASSPLGSGSSYNEQFF. CDR3 DNA: TGTGCCAGCAGTCCCCTGGGTAGCGGGAGCTCCTACAATGAGCAGTTCTTC.